These T cell receptor beta chains were read from a single sample in a study of shared clonotypes between healthy human individuals. Method: immunoSEQ multiplex PCR; TCRdb's copy keeps in-frame clones and lacks some. Here the sample spans about 1,500,000 clones, about 96% being singletons. Sequencing used naive CD4+ T cells sorted from blood. These receptors were collected from a man aged 30-40 years in good health. Both conserved end residues are part of each CDR3. Fields, in order: V gene, clone size, J gene, D gene, CDR3 protein, CDR3 DNA. The D gene is left open where the match is weak. Clone size, where shown, is once, few, many, or a class for clones that have expanded.

TRBV18	.	TRBJ2-2	TRBD2	CASSPRREGVYTGELFF	TGTGCCAGCTCACCCCGACGGGAGGGTGTTTACACCGGGGAGCTGTTTTTT
TRBV7-2	.	TRBJ2-7	.	CASSLGAFYEQYF	TGTGCCAGCAGTCTCGGGGCGTTCTACGAGCAGTACTTC
TRBV7-2	.	TRBJ2-1	TRBD1	CASSPGQGGLYNEQFF	TGTGCCAGCAGCCCAGGACAGGGGGGGTTATACAATGAGCAGTTCTTC
TRBV4-1	.	TRBJ2-7	.	CASSPRVTSSYEQYF	TGCGCCAGCAGCCCGCGCGTGACTAGCTCCTACGAGCAGTACTTC
TRBV10-3	.	TRBJ2-1	.	CAIRVMDGSSYNEQFF	TGTGCCATCAGGGTTATGGACGGTAGCTCCTACAATGAGCAGTTCTTC
TRBV4-1	.	TRBJ2-2	TRBD2	CASSQRLAGGLGTGELFF	TGCGCCAGCAGCCAAAGACTAGCGGGAGGGCTGGGCACCGGGGAGCTGTTTTTT
TRBV19	.	TRBJ2-2	TRBD1	CASSILVGQGASTGELFF	TGTGCCAGTAGTATTCTTGTGGGACAGGGGGCCTCGACCGGGGAGCTGTTTTTT
TRBV7-9	.	TRBJ2-5	.	CASSRRTARFDETQYF	TGTGCCAGCAGCCGAAGAACGGCCCGGTTTGACGAGACCCAGTACTTC
TRBV5-1	.	TRBJ2-1	TRBD1	CASSLAGQGQFF	TGCGCCAGCAGCTTGGCGGGACAGGGTCAGTTCTTC
TRBV7-2	.	TRBJ2-7	TRBD2	CASSLASSGLNEQYF	TGTGCCAGCAGCTTAGCGTCTAGCGGTTTAAACGAGCAGTACTTC
TRBV27	.	TRBJ1-1	.	CASSLREKGYTEAFF	TGTGCCAGCAGTTTAAGGGAGAAAGGGTACACTGAAGCTTTCTTT
TRBV21-1	.	TRBJ2-7	.	CASSNGSKVHEGFEQYF	TGTGCCAGCAGCAACGGGTCCAAGGTTCATGAGGGCTTCGAGCAGTACTTC
TRBV28	once	TRBJ2-7	TRBD2	CASSFSGRSYEQYF	TGTGCCAGCAGTTTTAGCGGGAGGAGCTACGAGCAGTACTTC
TRBV28	.	TRBJ2-5	.	CASSPGRVETQYF	TGTGCCAGCAGTCCCGGCCGCGTAGAGACCCAGTACTTC
TRBV5-4	.	TRBJ2-7	.	CASSKLAHEQYF	TGTGCCAGCAGCAAACTAGCTCACGAGCAGTACTTC
TRBV19	.	TRBJ2-7	.	CASSIATPYEQYF	TGTGCCAGTAGTATAGCCACCCCCTACGAGCAGTACTTC
TRBV11-1	.	TRBJ1-1	.	CASSLWGVGGTTEAFF	TGTGCCAGCAGCTTATGGGGAGTGGGAGGAACCACTGAAGCTTTCTTT
TRBV27	.	TRBJ2-6	.	CASSFRAAGSGANVLTF	TGTGCCAGCAGTTTTCGAGCGGCCGGCTCTGGGGCCAACGTCCTGACTTTC
TRBV4-1	.	TRBJ2-2	TRBD2	CASSRLGLAGGTGGELFF	TGCGCCAGCAGCCGATTGGGACTAGCGGGAGGGACGGGCGGGGAGCTGTTTTTT
TRBV5-1	.	TRBJ2-3	.	CASSLGPKEPDTQYF	TGCGCCAGCAGCTTGGGACCCAAGGAACCAGATACGCAGTATTTT
TRBV23-1	.	TRBJ2-4	.	CASSQSFFTKNIQYF	TGCGCCAGCAGTCAATCGTTTTTCACCAAAAACATTCAGTACTTC
TRBV29-1	.	TRBJ1-3	.	CSVYSWGGSRSNTIYF	TGCAGCGTTTATTCGTGGGGGGGTAGTCGATCAAACACCATATATTTT
TRBV5-1	.	TRBJ2-5	TRBD2	CASSLARLAGGPSETQYF	TGCGCCAGCAGCTTGGCCCGACTAGCGGGAGGGCCTTCAGAGACCCAGTACTTC
TRBV19	.	TRBJ2-5	.	CASSSPWQWETQYF	TGTGCCAGTAGTAGTCCCTGGCAGTGGGAGACCCAGTACTTC
TRBV27	.	TRBJ2-1	.	CASSYAHPPVKGGDPYNEQFF	TGTGCCAGCAGTTATGCCCACCCTCCTGTTAAGGGGGGCGACCCATACAATGAGCAGTTCTTC
TRBV6-6	.	TRBJ2-6	TRBD1	CASSRDRAGANVLTF	TGTGCCAGCAGTAGGGACAGGGCCGGGGCCAACGTCCTGACTTTC
TRBV5-1	.	TRBJ2-5	.	CASSPYFGGRDRETQYF	TGCGCCAGCAGCCCCTACTTCGGGGGGCGAGATCGGGAGACCCAGTACTTC
TRBV6-5	.	TRBJ1-2	.	CASSYSAGDFGYGYTF	TGTGCCAGCAGTTACTCGGCCGGGGATTTTGGCTATGGCTACACCTTC
TRBV6-1	.	TRBJ2-7	.	CASSELGYEQYF	TGTGCCAGCAGTGAATTGGGATACGAGCAGTACTTC
TRBV7-9	.	TRBJ2-1	TRBD1	CASRAPGGSYNEQFF	TGTGCCAGCAGGGCCCCAGGGGGCTCCTACAATGAGCAGTTCTTC
TRBV5-8	.	TRBJ2-2	TRBD2	CASSHGTSITGELFF	TGTGCCAGCAGCCACGGGACTAGCATCACCGGGGAGCTGTTTTTT
TRBV19	.	TRBJ1-5	.	CASSIGEAQPQHF	TGTGCCAGTAGTATAGGGGAGGCTCAGCCCCAGCATTTT
TRBV6-6	.	TRBJ1-3	.	CASRDNTGNTIYF	TGTGCCAGCAGGGACAACACTGGAAACACCATATATTTT
TRBV29-1	.	TRBJ1-3	TRBD1	CSGQTGPNTIYF	TGCAGCGGACAGACAGGGCCAAACACCATATATTTT
TRBV9	.	TRBJ2-7	.	CASSATGTPQAAPYEQYF	TGTGCCAGCAGCGCCACCGGGACCCCCCAAGCGGCTCCCTACGAGCAGTACTTC
TRBV7-8	.	TRBJ2-7	.	CASSLVYGRNEQYF	TGTGCCAGCAGCTTAGTATACGGAAGGAACGAGCAGTACTTC
TRBV19	.	TRBJ2-1	.	CASQGRGYNEQFF	TGTGCCAGCCAGGGCAGGGGTTACAATGAGCAGTTCTTC
TRBV18	.	TRBJ2-1	.	CASSPTDTDNEQFF	TGTGCCAGCTCACCGACGGACACCGACAATGAGCAGTTCTTC
TRBV5-1	.	TRBJ2-3	.	CASSLGGGTDTQYF	TGCGCCAGCAGCTTGGGAGGAGGCACAGATACGCAGTATTTT
TRBV27	.	TRBJ2-7	.	CASSFDREGYEQYF	TGTGCCAGCAGTTTCGACAGGGAGGGCTACGAGCAGTACTTC
TRBV5-1	.	TRBJ2-5	TRBD2	CASNSGTSGTETQYF	TGCGCCAGCAACAGTGGGACTAGCGGGACTGAGACCCAGTACTTC
TRBV5-4	.	TRBJ2-3	.	CASSLGGDTQYF	TGTGCCAGCAGCTTAGGAGGGGATACGCAGTATTTT